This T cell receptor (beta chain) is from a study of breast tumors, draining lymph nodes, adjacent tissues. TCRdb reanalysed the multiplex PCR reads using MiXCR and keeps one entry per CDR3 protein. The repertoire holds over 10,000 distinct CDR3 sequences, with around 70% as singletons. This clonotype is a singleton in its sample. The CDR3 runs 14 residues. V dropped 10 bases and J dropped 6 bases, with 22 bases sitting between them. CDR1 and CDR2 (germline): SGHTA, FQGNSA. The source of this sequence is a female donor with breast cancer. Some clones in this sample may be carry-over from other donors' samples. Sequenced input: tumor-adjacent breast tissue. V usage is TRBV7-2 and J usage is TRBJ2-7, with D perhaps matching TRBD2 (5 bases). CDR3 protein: CATSPRGRAGEQYF. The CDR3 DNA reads TGTGCCACCAGTCCCCGCGGTAGGGCGGGCGAGCAGTACTTC. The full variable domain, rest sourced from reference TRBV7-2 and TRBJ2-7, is GAGVSQSPSNKVTEKGKDVELRCDPISGHTALYWYRQSLGQGLEFLIYFQGNSAPDKSGLPSDRFSAERTGGSVSTLTIQRTQQEDSAVYLCATSPRGRAGEQYFGPGTRLTVT.